These T cell receptor beta chains were read from a single sample in a study of response to subunit inactivated influenza vaccine. TCRdb itself ran the RT-PCR reads through MiXCR, one entry per CDR3 protein. This table holds fewer than 600,000 distinct CDR3 sequences, approximately 6.9% found once. The material was PBMCs from blood, obtained about 23 months after vaccination. The receptors derive from a man aged 50-75 years who received an inactivated influenza vaccine. The CDR3 runs from the conserved cysteine through the conserved F or W. The order of the fields is CDR3 protein, J gene, V gene.

CDR3: CASTNRRPTDTQYF
J: TRBJ2-3
V: TRBV6-1

CDR3: CAISEFGGSSYNEQFF
J: TRBJ2-1
V: TRBV10-3

CDR3: CASSSSWRDRYTDTQYF
J: TRBJ2-3
V: TRBV11-2

CDR3: CASIGGGAGNEQFF
J: TRBJ2-1
V: TRBV5-1

CDR3: CASSQASSGGANTQYF
J: TRBJ2-3
V: TRBV4-3

CDR3: CASSLRGGRARETQYF
J: TRBJ2-5
V: TRBV12-3/TRBV12-4

CDR3: CASRPTRGGTDTQYF
J: TRBJ2-3
V: TRBV12-3/TRBV12-4

CDR3: CSAGDWNSNQPQHF
J: TRBJ1-5
V: TRBV20-1

CDR3: CASSPGLAGEGEQFF
J: TRBJ2-1
V: TRBV4-2

CDR3: CSVEDRTGRNTGELFF
J: TRBJ2-2
V: TRBV29-1

CDR3: CASSSPGGGVANEQYF
J: TRBJ2-7
V: TRBV7-9

CDR3: CASSQERAGSYEQYF
J: TRBJ2-7
V: TRBV4-2

CDR3: CASSSDRHFMNTEAFF
J: TRBJ1-1
V: TRBV7-8

CDR3: CASSQSRGETQYF
J: TRBJ2-5
V: TRBV4-3

CDR3: CASSWTSNTGELFF
J: TRBJ2-2
V: TRBV6-4

CDR3: CASSLMGEGEKLFF
J: TRBJ1-4
V: TRBV12-3/TRBV12-4

CDR3: CSARVPPTSYGYTF
J: TRBJ1-2
V: TRBV20-1

CDR3: CASSSTHLPETQYF
J: TRBJ2-5
V: TRBV27

CDR3: CASSGARAYGYTF
J: TRBJ1-2
V: TRBV6-1

CDR3: CASSTGQNTGELFF
J: TRBJ2-2
V: TRBV5-1

CDR3: CASSQLTGYLAGANVLTF
J: TRBJ2-6
V: TRBV3-1

CDR3: CASSSQNGGTAEQFF
J: TRBJ2-1
V: TRBV5-1

CDR3: CASTLGGSGSFHEQYF
J: TRBJ2-7
V: TRBV28

CDR3: CASSLVPYGGQETQYF
J: TRBJ2-5
V: TRBV7-2

CDR3: CSASGPGGQETQYF
J: TRBJ2-5
V: TRBV20-1

CDR3: CSANRDRGHQETQYF
J: TRBJ2-5
V: TRBV20-1

CDR3: CSVGGGQGLLLNYGYTF
J: TRBJ1-2
V: TRBV29-1

CDR3: CASSSGRGSGANVLTF
J: TRBJ2-6
V: TRBV9

CDR3: CSVHQTGMVHNEQFF
J: TRBJ2-1
V: TRBV29-1

CDR3: CASSQFTGGNEQFF
J: TRBJ2-1
V: TRBV3-1

CDR3: CAVGEGAGPYNEQFF
J: TRBJ2-1
V: TRBV10-3

CDR3: CSVGTGFEQFF
J: TRBJ2-1
V: TRBV29-1

CDR3: CASSLGTSGSRELFF
J: TRBJ2-2
V: TRBV28

CDR3: CSVATSGRVGDTQYF
J: TRBJ2-3
V: TRBV29-1

CDR3: CASRDRRSSGNTIYF
J: TRBJ1-3
V: TRBV12-3/TRBV12-4

CDR3: CASSFATSGGGYEQYF
J: TRBJ2-7
V: TRBV12-3/TRBV12-4